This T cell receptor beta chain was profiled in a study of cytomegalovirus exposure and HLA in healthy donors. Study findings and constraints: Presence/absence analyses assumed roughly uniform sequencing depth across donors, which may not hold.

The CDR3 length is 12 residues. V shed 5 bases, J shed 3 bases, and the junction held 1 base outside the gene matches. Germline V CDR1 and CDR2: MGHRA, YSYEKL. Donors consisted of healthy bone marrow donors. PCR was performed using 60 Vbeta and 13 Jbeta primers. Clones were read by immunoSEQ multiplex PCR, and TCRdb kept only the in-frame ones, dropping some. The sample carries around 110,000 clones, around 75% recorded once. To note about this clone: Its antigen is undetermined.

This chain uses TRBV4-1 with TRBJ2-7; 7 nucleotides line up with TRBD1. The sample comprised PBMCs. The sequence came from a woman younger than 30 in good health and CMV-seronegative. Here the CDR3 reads CASSRDSYEQYF. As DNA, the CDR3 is TGCGCCAGCAGCAGGGACAGCTACGAGCAGTACTTC.